This TCR beta chain was sequenced during a study of blood T cell repertoires in COVID-19 (dated by TCRdb to about 2020). Turning to the overall study: Samples from collaborators originated in the United States, Italy and Spain and spanned both the acute and convalescent phases of COVID-19. The sample metadata nearly always contained a de-identified subject ID, COVID-19 status, age in years and sex. Where available, HLA class I and class II types were taken from metadata supplied by the sample provider and were not determined by assay-based typing. A freely available public database, intended as a resource for researchers studying the immune response to SARS-CoV-2, is where the repertoires were released. Samples were obtained from the ongoing ImmuneRACE study (first 160 participants) and from over a thousand subjects provided by 6 global collaborators. The dataset comprised deeply sampled blood TCRbeta repertoires from subjects exposed to, actively infected with, or recovered from COVID-19. The prospective study material was composed of cDNA or gDNA derived from T cells, B-cell-depleted T cells, or PBMCs. What the authors observed across the whole study: How much clinical and demographic metadata was included differed by source and by participant, and the metadata was provided uncurated.

TCRbeta CDR3 regions were amplified from genomic DNA using the immunoSEQ Assay, a bias-controlled multiplex PCR. The authors' analysis ran thus. The number of nucleated cells in each sample was estimated by amplification of reference gene primers within the assay. To quantify the absolute abundance of each unique TCRbeta CDR3 rearrangement, sequence reads were collapsed and filtered. For each sample, productive Simpson clonality was calculated as the square root of Simpson's diversity index across productive rearrangements. TCRdb took this table from immuneACCESS and kept in-frame rearrangements with V and J called. Such tables lack part of the clones; where checked against another copy, unresolved V genes explain under half of the gap, and the rest is unexplained. Clone size and V and J calls were adopted from that table, with D and trimming inferred from the DNA. This sample has more than 70,000 clones in its table, and about 90% of those were observed once. The leading ten clones occupy around 3.9% of the sample.

The CDR3 sequence holds 15 residues, the cysteine and phenylalanine included. The only DNA kept is the CDR3, 45 bases in frame from the first base. The V and J ends are trimmed by 6 bases and 4 bases, leaving 17 bases between them. Taken from the germline V gene, the CDR1 and CDR2 loops are MGHDK and SYGVNS. With respect to this clone: The antigen this receptor binds is unknown. There are no base qualities to consult, and no much larger clone falls within one base.

The collaborating institutions used their own protocols to collect whole blood in K2EDTA tubes. For TCRbeta analysis, collaborators shipped samples in one of three forms: frozen whole blood, isolated PBMCs, or DNA extracted from either of those sample types. The TCR was taken from a woman between 45 and 65 years old in a cohort sampled during active COVID-19. Sequencing used peripheral blood. In this chain, TRBV25-1 is recombined with TRBJ2-3, with no D gene named confidently. The CDR3 here reads CASRPRVGLADTQYF. Here is the DNA: TGTGCCAGCAGGCCGAGAGTCGGTCTGGCAGATACGCAGTATTTT. Supplemented by the reference TRBV25-1 and TRBJ2-3 proteins around the CDR3, the complete variable domain is EADIYQTPRYLVIGTGKKITLECSQTMGHDKMYWYQQDPGMELHLIHYSYGVNSTEKGDLSSESTVSRIRTEHFPLTLESARPSHTSQYLCASRPRVGLADTQYFGPGTRLTVL.